The next 5 T cell receptor beta chains were all read from a single sample in a study of glioma-infiltrating T cells after dendritic cell vaccination. The method was immunoSEQ multiplex PCR; TCRdb's version includes in-frame clones alone and lacks a portion of them. Counted here are around 100,000 clones, roughly 79% occurring once; the ten biggest clones make up 12%. The specimen comprised blood, sampled before dendritic cell vaccination. All receptors come from a human donor with glioblastoma.

This clone has just a few counts. A read error is likely here: a far larger clone is one base away. The chain links TRBV25-1 to TRBJ1-2; 8 positions agree with TRBD1. This CDR3 contains 16 residues. CDR1 and CDR2 (germline): MGHDK, SYGVNS. The CDR3 is CASSEFDRGFPGGFTF. CDR3 DNA sequence: TGTGCCAGCAGTGAATTCGACAGGGGTTTTCCTGGTGGCTTCACCTTC.

The rearrangement joins TRBV30 to TRBJ1-5; TRBD1 might be the D (5 bases). CDR1 GTSNPN and CDR2 SVGIG come from the germline V gene (reference sequence). Deletions cut 0 bases from V and 8 bases from J, with 14 bases between. The length of the CDR3 is 14 residues. The CDR3 region has the DNA TGTGCCTGGAGTGTGGGAGGGGATTTCAAGCCCCAGCATTTT. Protein product: CAWSVGGDFKPQHF.

The sample holds one count of this clone. The chain couples TRBV6-6 to TRBJ1-2; 8 nucleotides align to TRBD1. The germline V gene encodes CDR1 MNHNY and CDR2 SVGAGI (reference sequence). The CDR3 length is 13 residues. V lost 6 bases to trimming and J lost 6 bases; unmatched junction nucleotides: 6. The DNA for the CDR3 is TGTGCCAGCAGCCCGGACAGGGTAGATGGCTACACCTTC. It encodes CASSPDRVDGYTF.

The chain carries TRBV13 and TRBJ1-2; TRBD1 might be the D (6 bases). Germline CDR1 reads PRHDT; CDR2 reads FYEKMQ (reference sequence). This CDR3 region has 15 residues. Trimming took 5 bases from V and 1 from J, leaving 14 bases between them. The CDR3 nucleotides read TGTGCCAGCAGCATCCGACAGGCCTTTAACTATGGCTACACCTTC. It translates to CASSIRQAFNYGYTF.

This clone was found once. This chain joins TRBV5-1 and TRBJ2-3, with a weak D call TRBD2 (5 bases). The CDR3 length is 14 residues. Germline V gene lookup returns CDR1 SGHRS and CDR2 YFSETQ. The V end was cut by 1 base, the J end by 5 bases, with 11 bases between. The CDR3, as DNA: TGCGCCAGCAGCTTGCGCGGGCCGATAGATACGCAGTATTTT. Translating gives CASSLRGPIDTQYF.